This T cell receptor beta chain was recovered during a study of regulatory T cells in long-lasting Graves disease. About the research overall: Those Graves' patients who were newly diagnosed had been on antithyroid drugs under 3 months. Study-wide findings and caveats: The study examined only peripheral blood, not thyroid tissue.

Construction of the TCR beta libraries employed iRepertoire HTBI primers in conjunction with Arm-PCR of CDR3 regions. TCRdb reprocessed the multiplex PCR reads via MiXCR and lists one record per CDR3 protein. Among roughly 430,000 distinct CDR3 sequences listed, 15% to 20% were seen once. The time point denotes: newly diagnosed GD, antithyroid drugs for less than 3 months. The TCR library was made from RNA extracted from PBMCs. V lost 3 bases to trimming and J lost 6 bases, with 24 bases between them. The V gene's germline CDR1 is SGHRS and CDR2 YFSETQ. This CDR3 is built from 17 residues. Comments on this clonotype: Its antigen remains unknown.

The same data also contributed to another study, on T cells in Graves' hyperthyroidism and ophthalmopathy. From that second work: RT-PCR in the first round (using the HTBI primer set) targeted the TCR CDR3.

V gene TRBV5-1 combines with J gene TRBJ1-1; D perhaps matches TRBD1 (6 bases). The starting material was peripheral blood mononuclear cells (PBMCs), obtained at new diagnosis, from a patient treated with antithyroid drugs. The receptor's source is a woman in her 30s with Graves disease. The DNA for the CDR3 is TGCGCCAGCAGCTCCTCTCCCCTCAGGGGTGGGTACGCTGAAGCTTTCTTT. Its protein is CASSSSPLRGGYAEAFF.